The present TCR beta chain was sequenced within a study of response to subunit inactivated influenza vaccine (dated by TCRdb to the late 2010s). Study-wide context: Deep quantitative T cell receptor repertoire profiling was used in the study to track responses to a trivalent subunit inactivated influenza vaccine. On the study overall, not on this receptor specifically: It was suggested by the authors that each seasonal influenza vaccination may recruit only a limited number of new T cells.

The CDR3 starts with the cysteine, ends with the phenylalanine, and has 15 residues. The retained sequence is limited to the CDR3, 45 bases, with the frame set at the first base. For this chain, trimming is 6 bases at the V end and 4 bases at the J end, and the number of junction bases without a gene match is 7. Sequences ENHRY (CDR1) and SYGVKD (CDR2) are obtained from the germline V gene. A word on this clonotype: Its antigen remains undetermined. The sample holds no much larger clone one base away, and base qualities are not on file.

Receptors were amplified or captured by RT-PCR. TCRdb shows the sequencer as Illumina HiSeq 2500. TCRdb reran the public reads through fastp at Q25 and MiXCR, keeping productive beta chains. One record per CDR3 amino acid sequence lists the most common genes and DNA. This sample holds about 780,000 distinct CDR3 sequences; under 20% were observed only once. The ten largest account for roughly a tenth of the sample. This sequence originates from a man aged 50 to 59 who received an inactivated influenza vaccine. Donor details come from another sample of the same person, matched by shared clones. The rearranged chain carries TRBV10-3 and TRBJ2-3; TRBD2 fits 10 bases in the junction. The material sequenced was PBMCs from blood, taken 4 to 6 days after vaccination. For the CDR3, the sequence is CAIRPSGGASDTQYF. The DNA reads TGTGCCATCAGACCGAGCGGGGGGGCCTCAGATACGCAGTATTTT.